The rows below give T cell receptor beta chains drawn from one sample of a study of Ad26.COV2.S vaccination and SARS-CoV-2 variants. Using immunoSEQ multiplex PCR, the repertoire was profiled, and TCRdb retains in-frame clones only, with some absent. The sample yields about 480,000 clones, around nine tenths seen once. The material sequenced was peripheral blood, taken in a trial of Ad26.COV2.S vaccine versus placebo. The receptors originated from a person between 18 and 65 years old who received the Ad26.COV2.S COVID-19 vaccine or a placebo. CDR3s include the opening cysteine and the closing phenylalanine or tryptophan. The order of the fields is clone size, CDR3 length, J gene, V gene, D gene, CDR3 protein, CDR3 DNA. The D gene is left open where the match is weak. Only part of the rows carry a size: once, few, many, or a class if the clone is expanded.

abundance: -
len: 14
j_gene: TRBJ2-7
v_gene: TRBV30
d_gene: TRBD2
CDR3aa: CAWSVAAGLGEQYF
CDR3nt: TGTGCCTGGAGTGTGGCAGCGGGACTGGGAGAGCAGTACTTC

abundance: -
len: 14
j_gene: TRBJ1-1
v_gene: TRBV25-1
d_gene: -
CDR3aa: CASRGPGWSTEAFF
CDR3nt: TGTGCCAGCAGGGGACCGGGATGGAGCACTGAAGCTTTCTTT

abundance: once
len: 11
j_gene: TRBJ2-3
v_gene: TRBV5-1
d_gene: -
CDR3aa: CASTLGGVQYF
CDR3nt: TGCGCCAGCACCCTCGGAGGGGTGCAGTATTTT

abundance: few
len: 15
j_gene: TRBJ1-4
v_gene: TRBV18
d_gene: -
CDR3aa: CASSPQQGPDEKLFF
CDR3nt: TGTGCCAGCTCACCACAACAGGGCCCGGATGAAAAACTGTTTTTT

abundance: -
len: 15
j_gene: TRBJ1-6
v_gene: TRBV28
d_gene: -
CDR3aa: CASSLGWDNPLFLHF
CDR3nt: TGTGCCAGCAGCCTCGGGTGGGACAACCCCCTGTTCCTCCACTTT

abundance: -
len: 16
j_gene: TRBJ2-3
v_gene: TRBV28
d_gene: -
CDR3aa: CASSDRIRASTDTQYF
CDR3nt: TGTGCCAGCAGTGACCGTATCAGGGCTAGCACAGATACGCAGTATTTT

abundance: -
len: 14
j_gene: TRBJ2-4
v_gene: TRBV28
d_gene: TRBD1
CDR3aa: CASSPRTGENIQYF
CDR3nt: TGTGCCAGCAGTCCTCGGACAGGGGAAAACATTCAGTACTTC

abundance: -
len: 15
j_gene: TRBJ2-1
v_gene: TRBV16
d_gene: TRBD2
CDR3aa: CASSQSPSGYNEQFF
CDR3nt: TGTGCCAGCAGCCAATCCCCTAGCGGGTACAATGAGCAGTTCTTC

abundance: -
len: 13
j_gene: TRBJ1-2
v_gene: TRBV19
d_gene: -
CDR3aa: CASSNRANYGYTF
CDR3nt: TGTGCCAGTAGCAACAGGGCGAACTATGGCTACACCTTC

abundance: -
len: 16
j_gene: TRBJ2-2
v_gene: TRBV19
d_gene: -
CDR3aa: CASKGKWQGSTGELFF
CDR3nt: TGTGCCAGTAAGGGAAAATGGCAGGGGAGCACCGGGGAGCTGTTTTTT

abundance: -
len: 17
j_gene: TRBJ2-1
v_gene: TRBV11-2
d_gene: TRBD2
CDR3aa: CASSLVSGTRFYNEQFF
CDR3nt: TGTGCCAGCAGCTTAGTTTCCGGGACTAGATTCTACAATGAGCAGTTCTTC

abundance: once
len: 15
j_gene: TRBJ1-5
v_gene: TRBV6-1
d_gene: -
CDR3aa: CASSEMSGGWQPQHF
CDR3nt: TGTGCCAGCAGTGAAATGAGTGGTGGGTGGCAGCCCCAGCATTTT

abundance: -
len: 13
j_gene: TRBJ1-3
v_gene: TRBV11-2
d_gene: -
CDR3aa: CASSLDPGNTIYF
CDR3nt: TGTGCCAGCAGCTTAGATCCTGGAAACACCATATATTTT

abundance: -
len: 15
j_gene: TRBJ1-3
v_gene: TRBV5-1
d_gene: -
CDR3aa: CASSLMGASGNTIYF
CDR3nt: TGCGCCAGCAGCTTGATGGGGGCCTCTGGAAACACCATATATTTT

abundance: -
len: 15
j_gene: TRBJ2-3
v_gene: TRBV19
d_gene: -
CDR3aa: CASSIGRVSTDTQYF
CDR3nt: TGTGCCAGTAGTATTGGCAGGGTTTCCACAGATACGCAGTATTTT

abundance: -
len: 16
j_gene: TRBJ2-3
v_gene: TRBV28
d_gene: -
CDR3aa: CATKGGGAGGTDTQYF
CDR3nt: TGTGCCACCAAGGGGGGTGGCGCGGGGGGCACAGATACGCAGTATTTT

abundance: -
len: 13
j_gene: TRBJ1-2
v_gene: TRBV7-9
d_gene: -
CDR3aa: CASSLAAPGGYTF
CDR3nt: TGTGCCAGCAGCTTAGCGGCCCCGGGGGGCTACACCTTC

abundance: -
len: 15
j_gene: TRBJ2-1
v_gene: TRBV19
d_gene: -
CDR3aa: CASIKPGSPYNEQFF
CDR3nt: TGTGCCAGTATCAAACCTGGTTCCCCCTACAATGAGCAGTTCTTC

abundance: once
len: 15
j_gene: TRBJ2-7
v_gene: TRBV4-3
d_gene: -
CDR3aa: CASSQDLASVYEQYF
CDR3nt: TGCGCCAGCAGCCAAGATCTTGCTAGCGTCTACGAGCAGTACTTC

abundance: -
len: 14
j_gene: TRBJ2-2
v_gene: TRBV19
d_gene: -
CDR3aa: CASSPAGLSGELFF
CDR3nt: TGTGCCAGTAGTCCCGCAGGGTTATCCGGGGAGCTGTTTTTT

abundance: few
len: 13
j_gene: TRBJ2-1
v_gene: TRBV5-4
d_gene: -
CDR3aa: CASSPDTSSEQFF
CDR3nt: TGTGCCAGCAGCCCTGACACTAGTTCCGAGCAGTTCTTC

abundance: -
len: 13
j_gene: TRBJ1-1
v_gene: TRBV24-1
d_gene: -
CDR3aa: CATSGIGGSEAFF
CDR3nt: TGTGCCACCAGTGGCATCGGAGGCTCTGAAGCTTTCTTT

abundance: -
len: 13
j_gene: TRBJ2-5
v_gene: TRBV19
d_gene: -
CDR3aa: CASSMGRRETQYF
CDR3nt: TGTGCCAGTAGTATGGGAAGGCGAGAGACCCAGTACTTC

abundance: -
len: 15
j_gene: TRBJ2-1
v_gene: TRBV25-1
d_gene: TRBD2
CDR3aa: CASTRTSGRSSEQFF
CDR3nt: TGTGCCAGCACCCGGACTAGCGGGAGGTCTAGTGAGCAGTTCTTC

abundance: -
len: 13
j_gene: TRBJ2-2
v_gene: TRBV28
d_gene: TRBD1
CDR3aa: CASRRTGAGELFF
CDR3nt: TGTGCCAGCAGGCGAACAGGGGCCGGGGAGCTGTTTTTT